These T cell receptor beta chains were read from a single sample in a study of CD4 T cells in relation to SARS-CoV-2 and coronaviruses. Sequencing was performed with immunoSEQ multiplex PCR; in TCRdb, only in-frame clones are kept and a portion is missing. This sample has some 19,000 clones, with around 80% found just once. These receptors' antigens are unknown. Sequences were obtained from CD4+ T cells from PBMCs, cultured in vitro. These receptors all stem from a human donor in good health. Both conserved end residues are part of each CDR3. Fields, in order: J gene, D gene, V gene, clone size, CDR3 protein, CDR3 DNA. The D gene is left open where the match is weak. For some rows the clone size is stated as once, few or many, or as a class when expanded; others skip it.

>TRBJ1-1|.|TRBV19|.
CASSIGQANTEAFF
TGTGCCAGTAGTATAGGGCAGGCGAACACTGAAGCTTTCTTT
>TRBJ2-7|.|TRBV15|once
CATSRDGGSEQYF
TGTGCCACCAGCAGAGACGGCGGCTCCGAGCAGTACTTC
>TRBJ2-1|TRBD1|TRBV4-1|.
CASSPDPGQGFNEQFF
TGCGCCAGCAGCCCAGACCCGGGACAGGGTTTCAATGAGCAGTTCTTC
>TRBJ2-3|TRBD2|TRBV7-3|.
CASSTRLAGGSDTQYF
TGTGCCAGCAGCACCCGACTAGCGGGAGGGTCAGATACGCAGTATTTT
>TRBJ2-7|TRBD1|TRBV11-2|few
CASLLGTGGGYEQYF
TGTGCCAGCTTACTCGGGACAGGAGGCGGGTACGAGCAGTACTTC
>TRBJ1-1|.|TRBV7-8|.
CASSGVAGANTEAFF
TGTGCCAGCAGCGGAGTAGCAGGGGCGAACACTGAAGCTTTCTTT
>TRBJ1-2|.|TRBV6-5|.
CASKNGLYGYTF
TGTGCCAGCAAGAACGGCCTCTATGGCTACACCTTC
>TRBJ1-1|TRBD1|TRBV10-3|once
CAIRRDSEAFF
TGTGCCATCAGGAGGGACAGTGAAGCTTTCTTT
>TRBJ1-5|TRBD1|TRBV4-3|.
CASSQTGGSGQPQHF
TGCGCCAGCAGCCAAACAGGGGGCTCAGGTCAGCCCCAGCATTTT
>TRBJ1-4|.|TRBV9|once
CASSGTGTPNEKLFF
TGTGCCAGCAGCGGCACCGGCACCCCAAATGAAAAACTGTTTTTT
>TRBJ1-4|.|TRBV5-1|.
CASSLGSTNEKLFF
TGCGCCAGCAGCTTGGGATCAACTAATGAAAAACTGTTTTTT
>TRBJ2-5|.|TRBV30|.
CACSAPSLSETQYF
TGTGCCTGTAGCGCCCCCTCCCTGTCGGAGACCCAGTACTTC
>TRBJ2-3|TRBD2|TRBV9|.
CASSPGLAGGTDTQYF
TGTGCCAGCAGCCCCGGACTAGCGGGGGGCACAGATACGCAGTATTTT
>TRBJ2-2|.|TRBV7-3|.
CASSLTRFQNTGELFF
TGTGCCAGCAGCTTAACGCGTTTCCAAAACACCGGGGAGCTGTTTTTT
>TRBJ2-1|TRBD2|TRBV18|.
CASSPPGGRRDEQFF
TGTGCCAGCTCACCACCGGGCGGGAGGCGTGATGAGCAGTTCTTC
>TRBJ2-5|.|TRBV5-4|.
CASSLSYQQETQYF
TGTGCCAGCAGCTTGTCGTACCAACAAGAGACCCAGTACTTC
>TRBJ1-4|.|TRBV30|few
CAWSVLREKLFF
TGTGCCTGGAGTGTACTAAGGGAAAAACTGTTTTTT
>TRBJ1-1|.|TRBV14|.
CASSRHLGFREDEAFF
TGTGCCAGCAGCCGTCATCTAGGGTTTAGGGAGGATGAAGCTTTCTTT
>TRBJ1-2|.|TRBV7-2|.
CASSRVGGNYGYTF
TGTGCCAGCAGCAGAGTTGGGGGTAACTATGGCTACACCTTC
>TRBJ1-1|TRBD1|TRBV19|.
CASSISPGTVHTEAFF
TGTGCCAGTAGTATTTCTCCCGGGACAGTACACACTGAAGCTTTCTTT
>TRBJ2-2|.|TRBV11-2|.
CASSPAQFGELFF
TGTGCCAGCAGCCCCGCCCAGTTTGGGGAGCTGTTTTTT
>TRBJ2-7|TRBD1|TRBV5-1|.
CASSLADRGPGEQYF
TGCGCCAGCAGCTTGGCGGACAGGGGGCCTGGAGAGCAGTACTTC
>TRBJ1-2|.|TRBV4-3|few
CASSQDGGQGYGYTF
TGCGCCAGCAGCCAAGATGGGGGGCAGGGCTATGGCTACACCTTC
>TRBJ2-5|.|TRBV3-1/TRBV3-2|.
CASSQVQETQYF
TGTGCCAGCAGCCAAGTCCAGGAGACCCAGTACTTC
>TRBJ1-5|.|TRBV4-1|.
CASSQGVLSNQPQHF
TGCGCCAGCAGCCAAGGGGTTCTTAGCAATCAGCCCCAGCATTTT
>TRBJ2-4|.|TRBV6-5|.
CASSDAWGGRNIQYF
TGTGCCAGCAGCGACGCCTGGGGGGGCCGAAACATTCAGTACTTC
>TRBJ2-3|TRBD2|TRBV10-3|.
CAISELAATDTQYF
TGTGCCATCAGTGAACTAGCGGCCACAGATACGCAGTATTTT
>TRBJ2-1|.|TRBV29-1|.
CSVDRSGAYNEQFF
TGCAGCGTTGACCGATCCGGGGCCTACAATGAGCAGTTCTTC
>TRBJ1-5|TRBD1|TRBV7-8|.
CASSFTPGQGNQPQHF
TGTGCCAGCAGCTTTACTCCGGGACAGGGTAATCAGCCCCAGCATTTT
>TRBJ2-5|TRBD2|TRBV11-2|.
CASTIGSGGGSETQYF
TGTGCCAGCACCATAGGGAGCGGGGGGGGGTCAGAGACCCAGTACTTC
>TRBJ1-5|.|TRBV2|.
CASSEMGESNQPQHF
TGTGCCAGCAGTGAAATGGGGGAGAGCAATCAGCCCCAGCATTTT
>TRBJ1-1|.|TRBV29-1|.
CSVEPAGMAFF
TGCAGCGTTGAGCCAGCCGGAATGGCTTTCTTT
>TRBJ1-5|.|TRBV10-3|few
CAISESIRQPQHF
TGTGCCATCAGTGAGTCGATTCGGCAGCCCCAGCATTTT
>TRBJ2-3|.|TRBV7-9|.
CASSLAQGDTQYF
TGTGCCAGCAGCTTAGCGCAGGGAGATACGCAGTATTTT
>TRBJ1-3|.|TRBV6-5|.
CASSLTVSGNTIYF
TGTGCCAGCAGTCTTACTGTATCTGGAAACACCATATATTTT
>TRBJ2-1|TRBD2|TRBV10-3|.
CAISESRLAGPNEQFF
TGTGCCATCAGTGAGTCAAGACTAGCGGGGCCTAATGAGCAGTTCTTC
>TRBJ1-3|TRBD1|TRBV5-6|.
CASSRTGAQGNTIYF
TGTGCCAGCAGCCGGACAGGGGCGCAGGGAAACACCATATATTTT
>TRBJ2-1|TRBD2|TRBV6-1|.
CASSEARTSGPYNEQFF
TGTGCCAGCAGTGAAGCCCGGACTAGCGGACCCTACAATGAGCAGTTCTTC
>TRBJ1-3|.|TRBV4-2|once
CASTLTGFSSGNTIYF
TGTGCCAGCACCCTCACCGGGTTTTCGTCTGGAAACACCATATATTTT
>TRBJ1-4|.|TRBV7-9|few
CASSPGSSTNEKLFF
TGTGCCAGCAGCCCAGGATCTTCAACTAATGAAAAACTGTTTTTT
>TRBJ1-6|.|TRBV4-1|.
CASSQEGQHLETYNSPLHF
TGCGCCAGCAGCCAAGAAGGACAGCACCTGGAAACCTATAATTCACCCCTCCACTTT